This TCR beta chain was identified during a study of beta chain features in type 1 diabetes. In the study overall: Age, gender and cell yields were alike across patients and healthy donors. Study-wide results and limits: Patients with Type 1 diabetes showed moderately but significantly shorter TCRB CDR3s in all four CD4+ subsets.

The investigators reverse transcribed all of the isolated RNA, so they sequenced expressed TCRB transcripts. The read count averaged roughly 3.5 million across naive, central memory and regulatory T cell samples. Measured with immunoSEQ multiplex PCR; TCRdb has only the in-frame clones, and not every one. Among around 500,000 clones listed, 30% were seen once. In the case of this clone: Its antigen is unknown.

V lost 0 bases and J 4 bases, leaving 14 bases between the germline ends. CDR3 length: 15 amino acids. Germline CDR1 reads SGDLS; CDR2 reads YYNGEE. Researchers reported sorting CD4+ naive, central memory, regulatory and stem cell-like memory cells via CD45RO/CCR7/CD25/CD127/CD95/CD27. This chain joins TRBV9 and TRBJ2-7; D is possibly TRBD1 (6 bases). The clonotype was recovered from a man between 18 and 35 years old in good health. The sequenced material came from naive CD4+ T cells from blood. As DNA, the CDR3 is TGTGCCAGCAGCGTAGCGCCAGGGGTGGTATACGAGCAGTACTTC. As protein: CASSVAPGVVYEQYF.